This is a list of T cell receptor beta chains from one sample in a study of T cell repertoires in cytomegalovirus infection. For these TCRs, the target antigens are not known. TCRdb itself ran the reads through MiXCR, one entry per CDR3 protein. The sample holds a few hundred thousand distinct CDR3 sequences, 40% seen once. The material sequenced was cultured PBMCs, taken from culture after CMV antigen stimulation. These receptor sequences come from a human donor in good health (CMV status not recorded). Some clones in this sample may be carry-over from other donors' samples. CDR3s include the opening cysteine and the closing phenylalanine or tryptophan. A D gene is named only where the DNA matches it firmly. The listing skips clone size in some rows; elsewhere it reads once, few, many or a size class.

- | - | TRBJ2-7 | TRBV5-4 | CASSRGRTYEQYF | TGTGCCAGCAGCCGCGGACGGACCTACGAGCAGTACTTC
- | few | TRBJ1-2 | TRBV7-9 | CASSLVQGSGYTF | TGTGCCAGCAGCTTAGTACAGGGATCTGGCTACACCTTC
- | once | TRBJ2-2 | TRBV18 | CASSPPIHTGELFF | TGTGCCAGCTCACCACCGATTCACACCGGGGAGCTGTTTTTT
- | few | TRBJ1-1 | TRBV7-9 | CASSQQGMDTEAFF | TGTGCCAGCAGCCAACAGGGAATGGACACTGAAGCTTTCTTT
- | few | TRBJ1-4 | TRBV20-1 | CSARRKRTGGYEKLFF | TGCAGTGCTAGGCGGAAAAGGACCGGGGGATATGAAAAACTGTTTTTT
- | - | TRBJ2-7 | TRBV7-2 | CASSSSSFKAYEQYF | TGTGCCAGCAGCTCTAGCTCCTTTAAGGCCTACGAGCAGTACTTC
TRBD2 | few | TRBJ2-7 | TRBV6-2/TRBV6-3 | CASVGSIAGPAYEQYF | TGTGCCAGCGTGGGCTCGATAGCGGGACCTGCCTACGAGCAGTACTTC
- | many | TRBJ1-1 | TRBV7-2 | CASSPVGHTEAFF | TGTGCCAGCAGCCCGGTGGGTCACACTGAAGCTTTCTTT
- | - | TRBJ2-5 | TRBV20-1 | CSARGLVSGETQYF | TGCAGTGCTAGAGGTTTAGTATCGGGGGAGACCCAGTACTTC
- | - | TRBJ2-3 | TRBV7-2 | CASSSRGLYTQYF | TGTGCCAGCAGCTCGAGAGGCCTATATACGCAGTATTTT
- | - | TRBJ1-2 | TRBV20-1 | CSASGVNYGYTF | TGCAGTGCTAGCGGGGTTAACTATGGCTACACCTTC
TRBD1 | - | TRBJ1-5 | TRBV2 | CASSGQGAQPQHF | TGTGCCAGCTCAGGACAGGGGGCCCAACCCCAGCATTTT
- | few | TRBJ2-1 | TRBV7-2 | CASSPGGGGEQFF | TGTGCCAGCAGCCCAGGGGGGGGAGGGGAGCAGTTCTTC
TRBD1 | - | TRBJ1-5 | TRBV6-5 | CASSSGGSGNQPQHF | TGTGCCAGCAGCTCAGGGGGCAGTGGCAATCAGCCCCAGCATTTT
- | - | TRBJ2-1 | TRBV7-2 | CASSRGPYNEQFF | TGTGCCAGCAGCCGGGGACCCTACAATGAGCAGTTCTTC
- | - | TRBJ2-7 | TRBV7-6 | CASSLSVIYEQYF | TGTGCCAGCAGCTTATCGGTTATCTACGAGCAGTACTTC
- | - | TRBJ2-1 | TRBV6-1 | CASSLRGGSSFF | TGTGCCAGCAGTCTTAGGGGGGGATCTTCGTTCTTC
TRBD2 | - | TRBJ2-5 | TRBV7-2 | CASSFLGLAGGWETQYF | TGTGCCAGCAGCTTTCTCGGACTAGCGGGGGGCTGGGAGACCCAGTACTTC
- | - | TRBJ1-2 | TRBV19 | CASSPGRSGGYTF | TGTGCCAGTAGTCCCGGACGGAGCGGTGGCTACACCTTC
- | - | TRBJ2-7 | TRBV12-5 | CASGVTGLRYEQYF | TGTGCTAGTGGTGTGACAGGACTGAGATACGAGCAGTACTTC